The 8 T cell receptor beta chains below all came from one sample that was sequenced in a study of T cells expressing NK-cell markers. TCRdb reprocessed the 5' RACE reads and reports one entry per CDR3 protein, with no DNA. This sample's table reports roughly 450,000 distinct CDR3 sequences. The sequenced sample consisted of blood T cells: a sorted CD56 or NKG2C T cell subset, CD4+ or CD8+ T cells, or bulk PBMC T cells (not recorded which). The receptors originated from a woman aged 45 to 65 in good health.

This chain links TRBV4-1 with TRBJ1-4; TCRdb's assignment of TRBD1 cannot be checked, as there is no DNA. CDR3 length: 13 amino acids. Germline lookup yields CDR1 MGHRA and CDR2 YSYEKL. The CDR3 loop reads CASSQAGGFTVFF.

The chain links TRBV24-1 to TRBJ2-2; lacking DNA, the TRBD1 call made by TCRdb goes unchecked. CDR1 is KGHDR and CDR2 is SFDVKD in the germline V gene. The CDR3 runs 13 residues. CDR3 amino acids: CATKLGATGELFF.

The V and J genes are TRBV24-1 and TRBJ2-1; no DNA is available, so the TRBD1 call from TCRdb remains unchecked. The CDR3 consists of 14 residues. Per germline, CDR1 KGHDR and CDR2 SFDVKD. The CDR3 is CATTPGTGLNEQFF.

The chain links TRBV5-1 to TRBJ1-1; the TCRdb call, TRBD1, lacks DNA for checking. CDR3 size: 16 residues. Germline V gene lookup returns CDR1 SGHRS and CDR2 YFSETQ. The CDR3: CASPGQGLFMNTEAFF.

V is TRBV6-1 and J is TRBJ2-6; absent DNA, TCRdb's TRBD1 call cannot be checked. CDR3 length equals 17 residues. The V gene's germline CDR1 is MNHNS and CDR2 SASEGT. The CDR3 is CASSEGLGGSGANVLTF.

The rearrangement joins TRBV6-5 to TRBJ2-2; with no DNA, the TCRdb D assignment of TRBD1 cannot be verified. Germline CDR1 MNHEY, CDR2 SVGAGI. The CDR3 has 12 amino acids. CDR3 protein: CASRNRAGELFF.

The V gene is TRBV7-9, the J gene TRBJ2-7; TCRdb indicates TRBD1, and absent DNA this call remains unverified. CDR1 SEHNR and CDR2 FQNEAQ come from the germline V gene (reference sequence). CDR3 length: 15 amino acids. This CDR3 reads CASSLTGFFGYEQYF.

The chain links TRBV6-5 to TRBJ2-5; TCRdb gives TRBD1 as the D gene, but with no DNA this cannot be confirmed. The CDR3 runs 14 residues. CDR1 MNHEY and CDR2 SVGAGI come from the germline V gene. CDR3 residues: CASSRDLGAETQYF.